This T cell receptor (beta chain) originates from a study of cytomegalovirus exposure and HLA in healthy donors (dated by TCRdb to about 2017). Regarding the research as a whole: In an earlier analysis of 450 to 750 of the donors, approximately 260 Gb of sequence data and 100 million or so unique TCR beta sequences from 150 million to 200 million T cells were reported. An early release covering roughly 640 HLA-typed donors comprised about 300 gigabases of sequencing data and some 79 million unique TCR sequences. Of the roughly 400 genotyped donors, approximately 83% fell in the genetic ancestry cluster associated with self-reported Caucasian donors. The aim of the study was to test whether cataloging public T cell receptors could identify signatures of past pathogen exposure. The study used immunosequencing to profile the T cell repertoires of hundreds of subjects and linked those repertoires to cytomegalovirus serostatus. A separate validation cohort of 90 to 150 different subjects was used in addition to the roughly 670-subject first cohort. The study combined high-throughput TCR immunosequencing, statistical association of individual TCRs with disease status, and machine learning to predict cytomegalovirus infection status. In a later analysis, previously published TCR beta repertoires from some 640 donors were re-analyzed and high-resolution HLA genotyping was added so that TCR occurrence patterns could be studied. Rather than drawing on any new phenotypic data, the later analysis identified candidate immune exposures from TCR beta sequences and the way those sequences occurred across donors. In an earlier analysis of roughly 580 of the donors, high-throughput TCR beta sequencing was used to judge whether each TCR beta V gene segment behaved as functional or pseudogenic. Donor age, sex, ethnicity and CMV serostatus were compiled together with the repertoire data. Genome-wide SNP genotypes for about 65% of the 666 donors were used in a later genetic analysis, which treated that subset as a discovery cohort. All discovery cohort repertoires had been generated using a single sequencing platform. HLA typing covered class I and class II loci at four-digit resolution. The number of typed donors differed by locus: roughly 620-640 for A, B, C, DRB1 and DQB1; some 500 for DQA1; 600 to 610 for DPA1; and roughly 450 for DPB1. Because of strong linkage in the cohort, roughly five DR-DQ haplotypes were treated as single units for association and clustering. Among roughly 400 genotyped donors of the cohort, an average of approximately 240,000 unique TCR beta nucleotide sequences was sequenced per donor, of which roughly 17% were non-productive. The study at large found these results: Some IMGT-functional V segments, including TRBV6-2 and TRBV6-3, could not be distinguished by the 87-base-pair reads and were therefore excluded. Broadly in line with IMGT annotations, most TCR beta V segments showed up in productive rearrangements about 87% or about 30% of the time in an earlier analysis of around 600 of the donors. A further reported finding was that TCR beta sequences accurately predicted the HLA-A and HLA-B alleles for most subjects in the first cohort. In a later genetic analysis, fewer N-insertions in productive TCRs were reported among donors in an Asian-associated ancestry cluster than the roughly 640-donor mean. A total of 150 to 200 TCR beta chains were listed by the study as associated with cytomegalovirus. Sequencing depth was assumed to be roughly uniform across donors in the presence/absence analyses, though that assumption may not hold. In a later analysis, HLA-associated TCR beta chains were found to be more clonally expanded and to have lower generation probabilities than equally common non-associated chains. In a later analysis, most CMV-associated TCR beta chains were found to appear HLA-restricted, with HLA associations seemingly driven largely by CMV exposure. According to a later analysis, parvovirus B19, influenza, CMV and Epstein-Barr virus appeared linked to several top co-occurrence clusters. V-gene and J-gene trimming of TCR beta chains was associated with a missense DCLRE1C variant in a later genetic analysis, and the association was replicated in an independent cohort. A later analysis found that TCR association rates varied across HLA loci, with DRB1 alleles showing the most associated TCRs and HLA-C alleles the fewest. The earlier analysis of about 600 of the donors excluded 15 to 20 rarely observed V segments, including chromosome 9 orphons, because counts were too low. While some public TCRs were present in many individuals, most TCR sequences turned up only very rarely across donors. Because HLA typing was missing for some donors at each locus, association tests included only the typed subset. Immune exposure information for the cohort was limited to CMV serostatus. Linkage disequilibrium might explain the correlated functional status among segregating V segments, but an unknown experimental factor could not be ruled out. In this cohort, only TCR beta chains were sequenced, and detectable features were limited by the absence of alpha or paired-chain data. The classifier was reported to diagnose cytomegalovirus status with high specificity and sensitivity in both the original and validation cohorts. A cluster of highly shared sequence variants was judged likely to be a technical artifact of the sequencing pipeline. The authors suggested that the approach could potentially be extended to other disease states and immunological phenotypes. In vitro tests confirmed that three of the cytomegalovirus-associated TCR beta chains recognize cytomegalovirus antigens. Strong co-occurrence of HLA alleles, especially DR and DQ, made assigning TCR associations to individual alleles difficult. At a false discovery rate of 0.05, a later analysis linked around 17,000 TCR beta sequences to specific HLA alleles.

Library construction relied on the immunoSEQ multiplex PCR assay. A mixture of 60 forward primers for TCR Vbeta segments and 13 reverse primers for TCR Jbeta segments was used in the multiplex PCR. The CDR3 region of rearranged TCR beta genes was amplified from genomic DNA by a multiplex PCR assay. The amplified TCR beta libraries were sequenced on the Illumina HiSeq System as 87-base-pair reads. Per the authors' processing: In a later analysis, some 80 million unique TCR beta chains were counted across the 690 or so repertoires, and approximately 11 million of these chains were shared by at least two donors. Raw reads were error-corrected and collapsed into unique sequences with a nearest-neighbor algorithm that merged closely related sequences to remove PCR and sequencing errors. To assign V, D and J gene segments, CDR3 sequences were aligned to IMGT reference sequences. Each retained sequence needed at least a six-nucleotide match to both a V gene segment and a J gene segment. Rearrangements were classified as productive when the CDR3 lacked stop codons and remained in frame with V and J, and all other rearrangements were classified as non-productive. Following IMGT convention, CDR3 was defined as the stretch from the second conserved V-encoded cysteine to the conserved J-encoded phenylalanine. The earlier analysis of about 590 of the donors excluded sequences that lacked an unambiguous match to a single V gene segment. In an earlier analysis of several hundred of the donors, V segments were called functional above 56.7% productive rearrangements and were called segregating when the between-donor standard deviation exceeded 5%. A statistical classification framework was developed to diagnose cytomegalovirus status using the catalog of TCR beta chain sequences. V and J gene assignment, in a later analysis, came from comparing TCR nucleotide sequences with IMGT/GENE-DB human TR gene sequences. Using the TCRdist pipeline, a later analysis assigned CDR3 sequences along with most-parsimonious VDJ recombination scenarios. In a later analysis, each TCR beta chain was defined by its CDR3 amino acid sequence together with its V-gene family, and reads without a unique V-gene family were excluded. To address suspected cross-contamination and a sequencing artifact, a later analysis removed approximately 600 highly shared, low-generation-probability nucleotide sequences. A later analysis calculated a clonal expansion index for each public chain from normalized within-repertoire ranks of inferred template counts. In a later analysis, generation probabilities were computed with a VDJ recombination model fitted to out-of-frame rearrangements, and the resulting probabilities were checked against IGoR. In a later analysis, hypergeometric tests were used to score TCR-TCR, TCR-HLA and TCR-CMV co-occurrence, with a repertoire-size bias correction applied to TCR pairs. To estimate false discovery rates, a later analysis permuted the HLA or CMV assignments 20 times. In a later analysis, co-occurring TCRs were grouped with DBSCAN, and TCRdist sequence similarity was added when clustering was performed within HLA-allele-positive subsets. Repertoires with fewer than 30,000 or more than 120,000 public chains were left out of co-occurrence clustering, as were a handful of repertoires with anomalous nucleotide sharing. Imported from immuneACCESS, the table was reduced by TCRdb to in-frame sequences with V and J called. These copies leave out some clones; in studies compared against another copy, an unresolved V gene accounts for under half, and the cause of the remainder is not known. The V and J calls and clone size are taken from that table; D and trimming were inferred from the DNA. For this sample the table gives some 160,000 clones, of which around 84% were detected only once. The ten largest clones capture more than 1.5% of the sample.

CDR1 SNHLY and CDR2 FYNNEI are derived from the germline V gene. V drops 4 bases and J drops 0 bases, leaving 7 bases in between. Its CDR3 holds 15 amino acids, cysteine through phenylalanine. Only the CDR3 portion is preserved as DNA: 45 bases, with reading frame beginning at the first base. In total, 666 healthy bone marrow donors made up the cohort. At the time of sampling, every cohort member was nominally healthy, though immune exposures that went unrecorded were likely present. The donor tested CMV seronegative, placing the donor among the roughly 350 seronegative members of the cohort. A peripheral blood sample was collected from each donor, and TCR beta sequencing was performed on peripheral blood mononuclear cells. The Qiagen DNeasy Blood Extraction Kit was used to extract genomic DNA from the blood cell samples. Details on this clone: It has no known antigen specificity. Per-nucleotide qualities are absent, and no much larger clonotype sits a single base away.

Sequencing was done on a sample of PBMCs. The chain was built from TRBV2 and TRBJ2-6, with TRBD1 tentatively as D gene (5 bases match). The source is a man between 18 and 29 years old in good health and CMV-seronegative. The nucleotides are TGTGCCAGCAGTGGACAGATCTCTGGGGCCAACGTCCTGACTTTC. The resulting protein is CASSGQISGANVLTF.